These 3 T cell receptor beta chains were all obtained from the same sample, sequenced in a study of shared clonotypes between healthy human individuals (TCRdb year 2020). CD8 naive samples were CD45RO-negative cells positively selected for CCR7, giving a CD45RA+CCR7+ population that excluded TemRA cells. The library came from the immunoSEQ multiplex PCR assay. This immuneACCESS table, as held by TCRdb, lists in-frame sequences with V and J called but not all clones. Of the missing ones, under half trace to an unresolved V gene in checked studies; the others have no known cause. Counted in this sample were approximately 2,200,000 clones; about 93% of them appeared once. The ten largest clonotypes hold about 1.8% of the sample. Sequencing was done on a sample of naive CD8+ T cells from PBMCs. This specimen's cell subset or site label, per the study, means: CD45RA+CCR7+. These receptors came from a man aged 18 to 30 in good health. Some clones in this sample may be carry-over from other donors' samples.

V gene TRBV5-1 combines with J gene TRBJ2-2; 11 bases line up with TRBD1. V lost 2 bases to trimming and J lost 4 bases; unmatched junction nucleotides: 4. CDR3 length: 16 amino acids. Germline V gene sequence: CDR1 SGHRS, CDR2 YFSETQ. CDR3 in amino acids: CASSLLGQGATGELFF. The CDR3 nucleotides read TGCGCCAGCAGCTTATTAGGACAGGGGGCCACCGGGGAGCTGTTTTTT.

V is TRBV12-5 and J is TRBJ1-2; 8 positions match TRBD1. The CDR3 sequence is 17 residues long. The J segment lost 5 bases and the V segment lost 3 bases, leaving 14 bases of the junction unmatched. Germline V CDR1 and CDR2: LGHNT, FRNRAP. CDR3 nucleotides: TGTGCTAGTGGTTTATATGACAGGGGAGTAGTACTTTATGGCTACACCTTC. Protein: CASGLYDRGVVLYGYTF.

This clone was counted between two and nine times. The chain has TRBV19 and TRBJ1-1; no firm D call. The germline V gene has CDR1 LNHDA and CDR2 SQIVND (reference sequence). The CDR3 contains 13 residues. Trimming stripped 6 bases from V and 8 bases from J, with 16 bases between. The CDR3 sequence is CASSPQGSREAFF. DNA of the CDR3: TGTGCCAGTAGCCCACAAGGGTCTAGGGAAGCTTTCTTT.